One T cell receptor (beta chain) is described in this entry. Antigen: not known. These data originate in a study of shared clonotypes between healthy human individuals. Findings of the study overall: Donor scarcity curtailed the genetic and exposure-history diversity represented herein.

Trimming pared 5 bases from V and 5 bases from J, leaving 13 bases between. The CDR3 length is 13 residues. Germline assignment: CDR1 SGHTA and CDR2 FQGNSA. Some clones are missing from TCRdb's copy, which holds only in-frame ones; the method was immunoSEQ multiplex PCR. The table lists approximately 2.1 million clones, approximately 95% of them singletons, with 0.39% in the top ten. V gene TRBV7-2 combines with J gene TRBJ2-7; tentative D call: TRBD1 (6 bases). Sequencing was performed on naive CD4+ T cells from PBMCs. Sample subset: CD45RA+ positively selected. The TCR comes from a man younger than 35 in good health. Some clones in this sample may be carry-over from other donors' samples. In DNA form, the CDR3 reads TGTGCCAGCAGCATAAACAGGGTCGACGAGCAGTACTTC. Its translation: CASSINRVDEQYF.